The rows below give T cell receptor beta chains drawn from one sample of a study of cytomegalovirus exposure and HLA in healthy donors. Generated by immunoSEQ multiplex PCR, the TCRdb table keeps only in-frame clones and is missing some. The sample yields some 170,000 clones, about 87% seen once. Sequenced material: PBMCs. The receptors stem from a woman aged 30 to 39 in good health and CMV-seronegative. Both conserved end residues are part of each CDR3. D genes are given only for firm matches. Clone size is not always given. Where it is, it says once, few, many or a class for expanded clones.

V: TRBV29-1
J: TRBJ1-2
size: -
D: TRBD1
DNA: TGCAGCGTGGGACAGGGCGTTAACTATGGCTACACCTTC
CDR3: CSVGQGVNYGYTF

V: TRBV7-9
J: TRBJ2-7
size: -
D: TRBD1
DNA: TGTGCCAGCAGCCCGGGACAGGGGAACGAGCAGTACTTC
CDR3: CASSPGQGNEQYF

V: TRBV29-1
J: TRBJ1-1
size: -
D: TRBD1
DNA: TGCAGCGTTAGGGACAGGGTCGGTACTGAAGCTTTCTTT
CDR3: CSVRDRVGTEAFF

V: TRBV7-9
J: TRBJ2-5
size: once
D: -
DNA: TGTGCCAGCAAACACAGTGGGGAGACCCAGTACTTC
CDR3: CASKHSGETQYF

V: TRBV2
J: TRBJ2-3
size: -
D: -
DNA: TGTGCCAGCCAAAGTACAGCAAGCACAGATACGCAGTATTTT
CDR3: CASQSTASTDTQYF

V: TRBV7-9
J: TRBJ2-5
size: -
D: TRBD1
DNA: TGTGCCAGCAGCCCTGGGACAGGGATACAAGAGACCCAGTACTTC
CDR3: CASSPGTGIQETQYF

V: TRBV4-1
J: TRBJ1-6
size: -
D: -
DNA: TGCGCCAGCAGTCCCCCAAATTCACCCCTCCACTTT
CDR3: CASSPPNSPLHF

V: TRBV7-2
J: TRBJ2-5
size: -
D: TRBD1
DNA: TGTGCCAGCACCCTCAGCGGACAGGGGGCGCGAGTGGAGGAGACCCAGTACTTC
CDR3: CASTLSGQGARVEETQYF

V: TRBV5-5
J: TRBJ2-1
size: -
D: -
DNA: TGTGCCAGCAGCTTGGTGGCTAGCGCACGCGATGAGCAGTTCTTC
CDR3: CASSLVASARDEQFF

V: TRBV9
J: TRBJ1-2
size: -
D: -
DNA: TGTGCCAGCAGCCCCAGGCGGGTCTCGGGGGGCTACACCTTC
CDR3: CASSPRRVSGGYTF